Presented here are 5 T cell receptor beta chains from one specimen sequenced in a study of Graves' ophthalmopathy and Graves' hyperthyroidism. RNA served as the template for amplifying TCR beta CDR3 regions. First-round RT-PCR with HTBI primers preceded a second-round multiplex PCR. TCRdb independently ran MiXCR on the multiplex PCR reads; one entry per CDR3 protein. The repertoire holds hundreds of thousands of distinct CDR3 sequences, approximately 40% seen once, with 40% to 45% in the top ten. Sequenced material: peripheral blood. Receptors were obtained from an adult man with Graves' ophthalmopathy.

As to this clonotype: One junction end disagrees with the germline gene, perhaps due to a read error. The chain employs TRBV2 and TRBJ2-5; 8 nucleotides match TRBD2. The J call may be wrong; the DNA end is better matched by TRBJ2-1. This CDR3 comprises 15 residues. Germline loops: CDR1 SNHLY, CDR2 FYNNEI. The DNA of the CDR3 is TGTGCCATCAGTGGTAGAGCGGGGGCCCACAATGAGCAGTTCTTC. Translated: CAISGRAGAHNEQFF.

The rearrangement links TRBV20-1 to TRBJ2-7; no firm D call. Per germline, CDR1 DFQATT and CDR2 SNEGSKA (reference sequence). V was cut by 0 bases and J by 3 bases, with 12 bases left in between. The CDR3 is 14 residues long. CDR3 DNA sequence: TGCAGTGCTAGAGATCCAAACCGATACTACGAGCAGTACTTC. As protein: CSARDPNRYYEQYF.

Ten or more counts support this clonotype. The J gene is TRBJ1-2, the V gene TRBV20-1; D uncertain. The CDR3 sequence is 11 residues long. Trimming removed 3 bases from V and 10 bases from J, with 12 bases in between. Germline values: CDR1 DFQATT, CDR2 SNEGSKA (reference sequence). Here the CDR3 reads CSASDYPDYTF. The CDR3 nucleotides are TGCAGTGCTAGCGACTACCCCGACTACACCTTC.

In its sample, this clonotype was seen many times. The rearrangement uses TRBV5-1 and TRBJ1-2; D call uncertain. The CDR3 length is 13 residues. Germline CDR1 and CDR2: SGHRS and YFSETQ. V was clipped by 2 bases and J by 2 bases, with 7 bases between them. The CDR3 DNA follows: TGCGCCAGCAGCTTCACGCAAAACTATGGCTACACCTTC. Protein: CASSFTQNYGYTF.

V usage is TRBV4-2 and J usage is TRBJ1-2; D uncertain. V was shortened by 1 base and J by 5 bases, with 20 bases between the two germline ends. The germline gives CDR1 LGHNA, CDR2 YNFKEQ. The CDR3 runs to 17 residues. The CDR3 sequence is CASSQVWSTWESYGYTF. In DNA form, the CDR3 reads TGTGCCAGCAGCCAAGTCTGGAGTACCTGGGAGAGTTATGGCTACACCTTC.